Following are 21 T cell receptor beta chains from one sample sequenced in a study of human T cells and chemical hapten exposure. TCRdb independently ran MiXCR on the RACE reads; one entry per CDR3 protein. The sample shows 300,000 to 450,000 distinct CDR3 sequences, about 5.1% of them seen only once. Stated time point: pre-sensitization, week 0. Treatment denoted: therapeutic diphenylcyclopropenone sensitization with weekly scalp DPC. The source was whole blood, collected in connection with sensitization to the hapten diphenylcyclopropenone (DPC). These receptors all stem from a woman aged 50 to 65 with alopecia areata. Some clones in this sample may be carry-over from other donors' samples.

This clonotype was recorded at least ten times. V usage is TRBV6-5 and J usage is TRBJ1-5; a possible D gene is TRBD1 (5 bases). V gave up 2 bases and J gave up 1 base, with 6 bases separating them. This CDR3 has 14 residues. Germline CDR1 is MNHEY and CDR2 is SVGAGI. The CDR3 loop reads CASSYGGSNQPQHF. CDR3 bases: TGTGCCAGCAGTTACGGGGGGAGCAATCAGCCCCAGCATTTT.

This clonotype was counted many times. The rearrangement uses TRBV7-2 and TRBJ2-3; TRBD2 matches at 7 bases. The V segment lost 2 bases and the J segment 5 bases; nucleotides outside the gene matches: 7. The CDR3 sequence is 15 residues long. The germline CDR1 and CDR2 sequences are SGHTA and FQGNSA. The CDR3 is CASSLTGGSQDTQYF. The CDR3 DNA reads as TGTGCCAGCAGCTTAACCGGCGGGAGTCAAGATACGCAGTATTTT.

This chain links TRBV20-1 with TRBJ2-7; TRBD2 matches at 13 bases. Germline values: CDR1 DFQATT, CDR2 SNEGSKA (reference sequence). This CDR3 region has 16 residues. V lost 6 bases to trimming and J lost 1 base; unmatched junction nucleotides: 9. Here the CDR3 reads CSARGLAGVRSYEQYF. CDR3 DNA sequence: TGCAGTGCCCGAGGACTAGCGGGAGTCCGATCCTACGAGCAGTACTTC.

There are many counts of this clonotype. The chain joins TRBV6-5 to TRBJ2-3; perhaps TRBD2 as D (6 bases). CDR1 is MNHEY, CDR2 SVGAGI, per germline. V lost 1 base to trimming and J lost 1 base, with 12 bases between them. The CDR3 sequence is 16 residues long. This CDR3 reads CASSYFDGGGTDTQYF. The CDR3 DNA is TGTGCCAGCAGTTACTTCGACGGCGGGGGCACAGATACGCAGTATTTT.

The chain uses TRBV7-3 and TRBJ1-1; D unresolved. CDR3 length: 13 amino acids. Per germline, CDR1 SGHTA and CDR2 FQGTGA. Trimming removed 4 bases from V and 0 bases from J, with 6 bases in between. CDR3 sequence (DNA): TGTGCCAGCAGCTCCGGGATGAACACTGAAGCTTTCTTT. This sequence encodes CASSSGMNTEAFF.

This clonotype has only a few counts. This chain uses TRBV5-1 with TRBJ1-1; 7 bases align to TRBD1. V lost 7 bases and J lost 3; bases outside the gene matches: 9. The germline CDR1 and CDR2 sequences are SGHRS and YFSETQ. This CDR3 contains 14 residues. The CDR3 sequence: CASGYSGTDTEAFF. The CDR3 DNA reads as TGCGCCAGCGGGTATTCCGGGACAGACACTGAAGCTTTCTTT.

There are a few counts of this clonotype. The V gene is TRBV10-3, the J gene TRBJ2-7; TRBD1 matches at 7 bases. Germline V gene lookup returns CDR1 ENHRY and CDR2 SYGVKD. The CDR3 length is 13 residues. V lost 7 bases and J lost 0; bases outside the gene matches: 3. In nucleotides, the CDR3 is TGTGCCATCAATACAGGGGACTCCTACGAGCAGTACTTC. Translated, it gives CAINTGDSYEQYF.

The rearrangement uses TRBV29-1 and TRBJ2-2; D uncertain. V shed 1 base and J shed 6 bases, with 9 bases lying between them. The germline gives CDR1 SQVTM, CDR2 ANQGSEA. The CDR3 contains 13 residues. The CDR3 DNA reads as TGCAGCGTTGAAGCCACGGCCGCCGGGGAGCTGTTTTTT. The encoded protein is CSVEATAAGELFF.

V is TRBV28 and J is TRBJ1-6; 7 bases map to TRBD1. V lost 7 bases and J lost 0; bases outside the gene matches: 6. Germline V gene lookup returns CDR1 MDHEN and CDR2 SYDVKM. CDR3 length: 16 residues. This CDR3 is CASTYRGSSYNSPLHF. As DNA, the CDR3 is TGTGCCAGCACCTACAGGGGCAGCTCCTATAATTCACCCCTCCACTTT.

This clonotype has a handful of counts. The chain joins TRBV29-1 to TRBJ2-1; a possible D gene is TRBD1 (5 bases). The CDR3 is 13 amino acids. Germline values: CDR1 SQVTM, CDR2 ANQGSEA. Trimming pared 5 bases from V and 7 bases from J, leaving 15 bases between. The CDR3 sequence: CSVQGPLANEQFF. CDR3 nucleotide sequence: TGCAGCGTTCAGGGCCCACTCGCAAATGAGCAGTTCTTC.

This clonotype was seen ten or more times. CDR3 protein: CASSVGGGHEQYF. In DNA, the CDR3 is TGTGCCAGCAGCGTAGGAGGGGGCCACGAGCAGTACTTC. The chain links TRBV9 to TRBJ2-7; 7 bases are a match to TRBD1. This CDR3 spans 13 amino acids. Unmatched junction bases numbered 2, after V lost 0 bases and J lost 5 bases. Germline values: CDR1 SGDLS, CDR2 YYNGEE.

For this clonotype: One end of the junction varies from germline; a read error may be responsible. V usage is TRBV9 and J usage is TRBJ2-5; D possibly matches TRBD1 or TRBD2 (5 bases each). The germline gives CDR1 SGDLS, CDR2 YYNGEE. The CDR3 totals 14 residues. The CDR3 here is CASSPNRDQGTQYF. CDR3 in DNA: TGTGCCAGCAGCCCAAATCGGGACCAAGGGACCCAGTACTTC.

The chain uses TRBV6-2 or TRBV6-3 and TRBJ1-3; D is unresolved. Germline-derived CDR1 and CDR2 are MNHEY and SVGEGT. V lost 7 bases, J lost 0 bases, and 7 bases lay in between. CDR3 length: 13 amino acids. The CDR3, as DNA: TGTGCCAGCAAGACGAGCTCTGGAAACACCATATATTTT. Translation: CASKTSSGNTIYF.

This clonotype has just a few counts. This chain connects TRBV2 to TRBJ2-3; D not certain. The V gene lost 7 bases and the J gene lost 6 bases, with 17 bases spanning the gap. Germline V CDR1 and CDR2: SNHLY, FYNNEI. The CDR3 extends over 14 amino acids. The CDR3 is CASTLPTPRDTQYF. The DNA for the CDR3 is TGTGCCAGCACCCTTCCAACCCCCCGTGATACGCAGTATTTT.

This clonotype was recorded many times. CDR3 in amino acids: CASSTGLAGAEQFF. CDR3 in DNA: TGTGCCAGCAGTACGGGACTAGCGGGGGCAGAGCAGTTCTTC. The chain combines TRBV6-1 with TRBJ2-1; the match to TRBD2 covers 14 bases. The germline V gene has CDR1 MNHNS and CDR2 SASEGT. The V and J ends lost 5 bases and 10 bases, in that order; junction bases with no gene match: 4. This CDR3 is built from 14 residues.

The gene calls are TRBV9 and TRBJ2-7; TRBD2 might be the D (6 bases). Trimming removed 0 bases from V and 4 bases from J, with 11 bases in between. This CDR3 region has 14 residues. Germline V lookup: CDR1 SGDLS, CDR2 YYNGEE. CDR3 bases: TGTGCCAGCAGCGTAGGGGGGGAGGTGTACGAGCAGTACTTC. Its translation: CASSVGGEVYEQYF. Complete variable domain (other parts from reference TRBV9 and TRBJ2-7): DSGVTQTPKHLITATGQRVTLRCSPRSGDLSVYWYQQSLDQGLQFLIQYYNGEERAKGNILERFSAQQFPDLHSELNLSSLELGDSALYFCASSVGGEVYEQYFGPGTRLTVT.

The V call is TRBV25-1, the J call TRBJ1-3; D unclear. CDR1 and CDR2 from the germline V gene are MGHDK and SYGVNS. The CDR3 covers 11 residues. V lost 6 bases to trimming and J lost 7 bases, with 7 bases between them. CDR3 amino acids: CASSHGNTIYF. For the CDR3, the DNA is TGTGCCAGCAGCCATGGGAACACCATATATTTT.

This clonotype was counted many times. The rearrangement joins TRBV29-1 to TRBJ2-5, with a tentative D call TRBD1 (5 bases). The V end was cut by 4 bases, the J end by 7 bases, with 13 bases between. Germline CDR1 is SQVTM and CDR2 is ANQGSEA. This CDR3 is 12 amino acids long. The CDR3 DNA is TGCAGCGTTGGGGTCACTCAGGGGACCCAGTACTTC. Residues: CSVGVTQGTQYF.

In this sample, this clonotype turned up many times. This chain links TRBV20-1 with TRBJ1-5, with 10 positions matching TRBD1. The CDR3 is made up of 16 amino acids. With 3 bases clipped from V and 4 bases from J, the junction kept 9 bases outside the gene matches. The V gene's germline CDR1 is DFQATT and CDR2 SNEGSKA (reference sequence). The CDR3 bases are TGCAGTGCTAGCTCCCGGGACAGGGGTCGGAATCAGCCCCAGCATTTT. It yields the protein CSASSRDRGRNQPQHF.

At least ten counts were recorded for this clonotype. This CDR3 reads CASGGTDSLTEAFF. CDR3 nucleotide sequence: TGTGCCAGCGGCGGGACAGACTCTCTCACTGAAGCTTTCTTT. This chain connects TRBV2 to TRBJ1-1; TRBD1 matches at 7 bases. Germline values: CDR1 SNHLY, CDR2 FYNNEI. CDR3 length: 14 residues. Trimming at V came to 8 bases and at J to 4 bases, leaving 10 bases not matched to a gene. Full variable domain (remainder filled in from reference TRBV2 and TRBJ1-1): EPEVTQTPSHQVTQMGQEVILRCVPISNHLYFYWYRQILGQKVEFLVSFYNNEISEKSEIFDDQFSVERPDGSNFTLKIRSTKLEDSAMYFCASGGTDSLTEAFFGQGTRLTVV.

This clonotype showed up many times. The chain joins TRBV9 to TRBJ1-6; D unclear. V dropped 5 bases and J dropped 1 base, with 10 bases sitting between them. This CDR3 has 15 residues. CDR1 is SGDLS, CDR2 YYNGEE, per germline. The CDR3 region is CASSPEVSYNSPLHF. CDR3 DNA sequence: TGTGCCAGCAGTCCGGAGGTTTCCTATAATTCACCCCTCCACTTT.